The subject of this entry is one TCR beta chain. The antigen remains undetermined. This sample is part of a study of blood T cells in healthy people across ages. Sample-barcoded 5' priming and a J-beta primer mix drove a second PCR of about 6 to 12 cycles. Through a template-switch adaptor with 12 random nucleotides, each cDNA molecule received a tag. MiXCR was run by TCRdb on the 5' RACE reads, yielding one entry per CDR3 protein. The table shows about 1.4 million distinct CDR3 sequences, with 59% occurring only once. Germline lookup yields CDR1 SQVTM and CDR2 ANQGSEA. This CDR3 has 15 residues. Trimming took 3 bases from V and 1 from J, leaving 15 bases between them. Study-level points and caveats: Unsorted PBMC material precluded a definitive naive versus antigen-experienced comparison. Expanded clonotype changes were possibly confounded by unknown donor CMV status.

This chain links TRBV29-1 with TRBJ1-1; a possible D gene is TRBD1 (5 bases). The source material was blood. This receptor was taken from a man aged 18 to 29 in good health. The DNA for the CDR3 is TGCAGCGTTGATTTTCGACGGACACCGAACACTGAAGCTTTCTTT. Its protein product is CSVDFRRTPNTEAFF. The full variable domain, completed using reference TRBV29-1 and TRBJ1-1, is SAVISQKPSRDICQRGTSLTIQCQVDSQVTMMFWYRQQPGQSLTLIATANQGSEATYESGFVIDKFPISRPNLTFSTLTVSNMSPEDSSIYLCSVDFRRTPNTEAFFGQGTRLTVV.